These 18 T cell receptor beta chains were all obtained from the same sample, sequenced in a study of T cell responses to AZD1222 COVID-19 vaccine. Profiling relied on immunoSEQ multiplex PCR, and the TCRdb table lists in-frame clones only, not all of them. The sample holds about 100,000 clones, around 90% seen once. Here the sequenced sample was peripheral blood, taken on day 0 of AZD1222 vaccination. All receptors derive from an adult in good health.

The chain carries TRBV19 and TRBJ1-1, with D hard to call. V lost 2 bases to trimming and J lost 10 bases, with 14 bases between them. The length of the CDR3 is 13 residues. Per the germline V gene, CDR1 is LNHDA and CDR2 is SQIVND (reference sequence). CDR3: CASSIRRGAGAFF. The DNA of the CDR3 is TGTGCCAGTAGTATACGGCGAGGAGCGGGAGCTTTCTTT.

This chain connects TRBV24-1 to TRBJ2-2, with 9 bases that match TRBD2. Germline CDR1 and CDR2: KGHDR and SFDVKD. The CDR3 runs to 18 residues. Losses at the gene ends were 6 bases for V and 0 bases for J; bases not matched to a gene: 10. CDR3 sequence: CATSRLGTSRSNTGELFF. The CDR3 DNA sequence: TGTGCCACCAGTCGATTAGGGACTAGCAGATCGAACACCGGGGAGCTGTTTTTT.

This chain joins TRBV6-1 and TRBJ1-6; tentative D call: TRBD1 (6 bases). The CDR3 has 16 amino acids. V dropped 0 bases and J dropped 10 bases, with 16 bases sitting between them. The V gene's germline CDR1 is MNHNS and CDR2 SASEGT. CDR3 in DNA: TGTGCCAGCAGTGAAGCAGGGGGGCAGGCGCGATCACCCCTCCACTTT. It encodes CASSEAGGQARSPLHF.

The CDR3 protein is CASSPEGQGFEAFF. The DNA of the CDR3 is TGTGCCAGCTCCCCCGAGGGACAGGGGTTTGAAGCTTTCTTT. This chain joins TRBV18 and TRBJ1-1; 10 nucleotides agree with TRBD1. Germline assignment: CDR1 KGHSH and CDR2 LQKENI. There are 14 residues in the CDR3. V lost 6 bases, J lost 7 bases, and 8 bases stayed unmatched.

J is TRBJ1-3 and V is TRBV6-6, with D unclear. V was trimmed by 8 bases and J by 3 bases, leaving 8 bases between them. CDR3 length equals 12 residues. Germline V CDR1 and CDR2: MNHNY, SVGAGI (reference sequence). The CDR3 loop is CASYTGGNTIYF. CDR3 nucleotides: TGTGCCAGCTATACGGGTGGAAACACCATATATTTT.

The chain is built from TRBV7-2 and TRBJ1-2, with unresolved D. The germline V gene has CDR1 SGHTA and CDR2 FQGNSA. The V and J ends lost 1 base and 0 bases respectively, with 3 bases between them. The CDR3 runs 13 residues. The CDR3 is CASSLEANYGYTF. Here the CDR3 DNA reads TGTGCCAGCAGCTTAGAAGCTAACTATGGCTACACCTTC.

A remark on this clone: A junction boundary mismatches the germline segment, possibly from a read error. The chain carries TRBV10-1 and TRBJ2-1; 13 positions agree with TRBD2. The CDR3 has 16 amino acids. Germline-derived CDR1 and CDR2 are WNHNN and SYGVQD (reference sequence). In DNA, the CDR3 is TGCGCCAGCAGAGAGTGGACTAGCGGGAGCAACAATGAGCAGTTCTTC. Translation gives CASREWTSGSNNEQFF.

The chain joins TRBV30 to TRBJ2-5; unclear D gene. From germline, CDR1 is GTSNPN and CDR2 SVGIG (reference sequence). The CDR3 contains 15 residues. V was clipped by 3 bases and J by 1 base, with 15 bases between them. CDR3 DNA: TGTGCCTGGAGCCTGGGGTCGAGCCTCCAAGAGACCCAGTACTTC. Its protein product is CAWSLGSSLQETQYF.

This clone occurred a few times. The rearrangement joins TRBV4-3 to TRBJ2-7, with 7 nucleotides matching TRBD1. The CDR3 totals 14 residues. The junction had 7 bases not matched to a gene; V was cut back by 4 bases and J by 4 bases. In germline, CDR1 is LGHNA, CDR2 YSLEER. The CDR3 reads CASSPGTARYEQYF. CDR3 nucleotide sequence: TGCGCCAGCAGCCCCGGGACAGCAAGATACGAGCAGTACTTC.

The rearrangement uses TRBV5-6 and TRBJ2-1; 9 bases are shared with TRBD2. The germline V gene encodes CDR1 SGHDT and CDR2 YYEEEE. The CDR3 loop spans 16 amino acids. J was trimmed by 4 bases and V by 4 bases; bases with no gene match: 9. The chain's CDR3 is CASSTNGLAGYNEQFF. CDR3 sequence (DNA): TGTGCCAGCAGCACAAATGGTCTAGCGGGGTACAATGAGCAGTTCTTC.

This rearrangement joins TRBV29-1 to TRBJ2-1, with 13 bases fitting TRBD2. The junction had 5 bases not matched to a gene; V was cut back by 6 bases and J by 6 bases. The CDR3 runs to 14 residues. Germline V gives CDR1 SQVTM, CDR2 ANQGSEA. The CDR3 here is CSVNRLAGGNEQFF. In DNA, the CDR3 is TGCAGCGTCAACCGACTAGCGGGAGGCAATGAGCAGTTCTTC.

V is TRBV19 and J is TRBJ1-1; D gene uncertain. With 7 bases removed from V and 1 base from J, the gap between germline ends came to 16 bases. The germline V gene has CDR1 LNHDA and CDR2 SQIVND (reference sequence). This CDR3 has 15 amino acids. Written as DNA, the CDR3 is TGTGCCAGTACCTCCGGGGTAAGTGGGAACACTGAAGCTTTCTTT. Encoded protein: CASTSGVSGNTEAFF.

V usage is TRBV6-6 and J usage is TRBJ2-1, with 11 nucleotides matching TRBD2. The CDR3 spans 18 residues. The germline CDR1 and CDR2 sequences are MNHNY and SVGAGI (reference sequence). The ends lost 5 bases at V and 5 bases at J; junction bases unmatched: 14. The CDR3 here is CASSRTPNRLAGHNEQFF. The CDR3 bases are TGTGCCAGCAGTCGCACCCCGAATCGACTAGCGGGACACAATGAGCAGTTCTTC.

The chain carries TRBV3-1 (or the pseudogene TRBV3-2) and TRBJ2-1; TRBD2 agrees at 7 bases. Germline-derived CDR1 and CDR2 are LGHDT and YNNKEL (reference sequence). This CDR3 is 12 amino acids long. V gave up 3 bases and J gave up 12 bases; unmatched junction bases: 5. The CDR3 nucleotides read TGTGCCAGCAGCCAGACCCCTAGCGGGCAGTTCTTC. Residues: CASSQTPSGQFF.

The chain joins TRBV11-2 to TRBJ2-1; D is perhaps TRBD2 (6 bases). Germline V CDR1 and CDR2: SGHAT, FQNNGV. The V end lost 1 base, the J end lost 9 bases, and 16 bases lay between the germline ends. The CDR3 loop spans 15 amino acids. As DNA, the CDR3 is TGTGCCAGCAGCTTAGCGGGAGTAATAGCCGTTGAGCAGTTCTTC. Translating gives CASSLAGVIAVEQFF.

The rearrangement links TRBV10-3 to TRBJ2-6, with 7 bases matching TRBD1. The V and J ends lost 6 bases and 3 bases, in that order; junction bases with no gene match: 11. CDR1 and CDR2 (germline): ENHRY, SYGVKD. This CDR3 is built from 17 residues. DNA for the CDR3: TGTGCCATCAGGGGAGTCAAGGGGGCTAGTGGGGCCAACGTCCTGACTTTC. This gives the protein CAIRGVKGASGANVLTF.

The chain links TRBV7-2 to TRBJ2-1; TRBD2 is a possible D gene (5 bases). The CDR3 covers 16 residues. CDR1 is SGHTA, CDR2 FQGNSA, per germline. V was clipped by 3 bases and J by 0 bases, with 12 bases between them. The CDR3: CASSFGGSSSYNEQFF. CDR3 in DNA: TGTGCCAGCAGCTTCGGCGGGTCTAGCTCCTACAATGAGCAGTTCTTC.

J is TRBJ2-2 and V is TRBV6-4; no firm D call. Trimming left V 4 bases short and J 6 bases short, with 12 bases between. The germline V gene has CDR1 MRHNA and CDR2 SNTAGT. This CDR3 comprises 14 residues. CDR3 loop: CASSVQEFAGELFF. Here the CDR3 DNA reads TGTGCCAGCAGTGTTCAGGAGTTCGCCGGGGAGCTGTTTTTT.